This entry lists 3 T cell receptor beta chains sequenced from one sample in a study of CD8+ T cells in alopecia areata. Extracted from the samples, RNA was reverse transcribed into cDNA to serve as the sequencing template. Some clones are missing from TCRdb's copy, which holds only in-frame ones; the method was immunoSEQ multiplex PCR. This table holds 20,000 to 30,000 clones, around 50% found once. Source material: NKG2D-high CD8+ T cells sorted from blood. The source of these receptors is a human donor with alopecia areata.

The chain has TRBV27 and TRBJ2-6; D is ambiguous. CDR3 length equals 14 residues. Germline assignment: CDR1 MNHEY and CDR2 SMNVEV (reference sequence). Between the trimmed V and J ends, which lost 1 base and 0 bases, there was a span of 1 base. CDR3 region: CASSLFSGANVLTF. The DNA of the CDR3 is TGTGCCAGCAGTTTATTCTCTGGGGCCAACGTCCTGACTTTC.

The chain couples TRBV29-1 to TRBJ1-2; 9 nucleotides align to TRBD1. Germline V CDR1 and CDR2: SQVTM, ANQGSEA. V dropped 5 bases and J dropped 4; count of bases not matched to a gene: 20. The CDR3 spans 18 residues. The CDR3 nucleotides read TGCAGCGTTAATAACCCCAACCCGGGACAGGGAGCAGGCTATGGCTACACCTTC. This codes for CSVNNPNPGQGAGYGYTF.

This clone was seen a few times. This rearrangement joins TRBV28 to TRBJ2-3; no definite D call. This CDR3 is built from 13 residues. Trimming removed 5 bases at V and 4 bases at J, with 10 bases between. Germline CDR1 and CDR2: MDHEN and SYDVKM. Here the CDR3 DNA reads TGTGCCAGCAGTGCCGACCGACCAGATACGCAGTATTTT. Translation: CASSADRPDTQYF.